A single sample is the source of the 27 T cell receptor beta chains below, sequenced in a study of regulatory and conventional T cells in RAG deficiency. Blood CD4+ CD25-low CD127-high conventional T cells supplied the genomic DNA template. The assay was immunoSEQ multiplex PCR, and TCRdb's table has in-frame clones only and misses some. The sample lists approximately 46,000 clones; around 89% were seen once. These data are also associated with another study on regulatory T cells. That source adds: The PCR used 52 TRBV and 13 TRBJ primers.

Input material: CD4+ effector T cells sorted from blood. Source of these receptors: a human donor in good health.

On this clone itself: At one end, the junction sequence differs from germline, possibly due to a read error. The rearrangement links TRBV5-1 to TRBJ2-7, with TRBD1 as a possible D gene (5 bases). Germline V gene data show CDR1 as SGHRS and CDR2 as YFSETQ. The CDR3 contains 15 residues. The CDR3 coding sequence is TGCGCCGGCAGCTTGGGTGCAGGGTTCCCCTACGAGCAGTGCTTC. Protein product: CAGSLGAGFPYEQCF.

The chain combines TRBV7-2 with TRBJ1-2, with 8 bases aligning to TRBD1. With V trimmed by 9 bases and J by 6 bases, 9 bases remained unmatched. The CDR3 covers 13 residues. CDR1 SGHTA and CDR2 FQGNSA come from the germline V gene. The CDR3 sequence: CARGTGIPDGYTF. CDR3 sequence (DNA): TGTGCCAGGGGGACAGGAATCCCAGATGGCTACACCTTC. Based on the CDR3 plus reference TRBV7-2 and TRBJ1-2, the full variable domain is GAGVSQSPSNKVTEKGKDVELRCDPISGHTALYWYRQSLGQGLEFLIYFQGNSAPDKSGLPSDRFSAERTGGSVSTLTIQRTQQEDSAVYLCARGTGIPDGYTFGSGTRLTVV.

Here the CDR3 DNA reads TGTGCCAGCAGCCTTAGCGGGAATGTGGGAGGGACCCAGTACTTC. Translating gives CASSLSGNVGGTQYF. This rearrangement joins TRBV6-1 to TRBJ2-5; 8 nucleotides align to TRBD2. Germline assignment: CDR1 MNHNS and CDR2 SASEGT. J was trimmed by 7 bases and V by 6 bases; bases with no gene match: 13. This CDR3 has 15 residues.

The genes are TRBV2 and TRBJ2-7, with 15 bases matching TRBD2. CDR1 SNHLY and CDR2 FYNNEI come from the germline V gene. The length of the CDR3 is 16 residues. The V and J ends lost 7 bases and 7 bases, in that order; junction bases with no gene match: 11. CDR3 DNA sequence: TGTGCCAGCAACCTCCAGGGACTAGCGGGGGGTGGTGAGCAGTACTTC. This codes for CASNLQGLAGGGEQYF.

This chain joins TRBV29-1 and TRBJ2-1; D possibly matches TRBD1 or TRBD2 (5 bases each). Germline CDR1 is SQVTM and CDR2 is ANQGSEA. Deletions cut 7 bases from V and 2 bases from J, with 15 bases between. The CDR3 extends over 14 amino acids. The CDR3 DNA follows: TGCAGCGCGAGACCCGGGACGACCTACAATGAGCAGTTCTTC. Translating it yields CSARPGTTYNEQFF.

The gene calls are TRBV25-1 and TRBJ2-7; TRBD1 is a possible D gene (6 bases). CDR3 length equals 13 residues. Germline V CDR1 and CDR2: MGHDK, SYGVNS. V lost 4 bases, J lost 2 bases, and 9 bases lay in between. DNA of the CDR3: TGTGCCAGCAGTGGGGACAAGGCCTACGAGCAGTACTTC. The encoded protein is CASSGDKAYEQYF.

This chain links TRBV11-2 with TRBJ1-1; D may be TRBD1 (5 bases). The V and J ends lost 5 bases and 5 bases respectively, with 15 bases between them. This CDR3 contains 14 residues. Looked up from germline, CDR1 is SGHAT and CDR2 is FQNNGV. The CDR3 loop is CASSIRTQGTEAFF. The CDR3 DNA sequence: TGTGCCAGCAGCATAAGGACACAAGGGACTGAAGCTTTCTTT.

On this clone: Other DNA sequences from this sample encode an identical CDR3 as well. The chain joins TRBV18 to TRBJ1-1; tentative D call: TRBD1 (6 bases). The germline V gene encodes CDR1 KGHSH and CDR2 LQKENI. Trimming took off 5 bases at V and 1 base at J, with 8 bases between the two ends. CDR3 length: 13 residues. CDR3 sequence reads: CASSVGQNTEAFF. CDR3 DNA: TGTGCCAGCTCAGTGGGACAGAACACTGAAGCTTTCTTT.

The rearrangement links TRBV5-8 to TRBJ1-1, with a weak D call TRBD1 (6 bases). The CDR3 is 13 residues long. Trimming cost V 0 bases and J 8 bases, with 11 bases left between them. The germline CDR1 and CDR2 sequences are SGHTS and YDEGEE. The CDR3 DNA follows: TGTGCCAGCAGCTTGGCGAGGGGGGACGAAGCTTTCTTT. It specifies CASSLARGDEAFF.

The V and J genes are TRBV9 and TRBJ2-5; TRBD2 agrees at 7 bases. The germline gives CDR1 SGDLS, CDR2 YYNGEE. This CDR3 contains 13 residues. The V and J ends lost 2 bases and 4 bases, in that order; junction bases with no gene match: 2. The CDR3 sequence is CASSVGGSETQYF. CDR3 coding DNA: TGTGCCAGCAGCGTCGGGGGGTCAGAGACCCAGTACTTC.

The rearrangement joins TRBV11-3 to TRBJ2-3, with 7 bases matching TRBD2. J gave up 0 bases and V 5 bases, and 11 bases lay outside the gene matches. The CDR3 covers 17 residues. CDR1 is SGHNT and CDR2 is YENEEA in the germline V gene. The CDR3 here is CASSRRGGAVSTDTQYF. The CDR3 DNA sequence: TGTGCCAGCAGCCGCCGGGGAGGGGCAGTGAGCACAGATACGCAGTATTTT.

The chain couples TRBV7-9 to TRBJ2-1; D remains ambiguous. V lost 5 bases to trimming and J lost 9 bases, with 11 bases between them. CDR1 is SEHNR and CDR2 is FQNEAQ in the germline V gene (reference sequence). CDR3 size: 12 residues. The CDR3 bases are TGTGCCAGCAGCCTTCTATCTGGTGAGCAGTTCTTC. Translation: CASSLLSGEQFF.

V is TRBV27 and J is TRBJ2-1; TRBD2 matches 10 bases. The germline V gene encodes CDR1 MNHEY and CDR2 SMNVEV (reference sequence). The CDR3 has 16 residues. The V segment lost 7 bases and the J segment 6 bases; nucleotides outside the gene matches: 12. Here the CDR3 reads CASKEREGLRINEQFF. The DNA for the CDR3 is TGTGCCAGCAAGGAGCGGGAGGGCCTGAGGATCAATGAGCAGTTCTTC.

The chain combines TRBV7-3 with TRBJ2-1; 7 positions agree with TRBD2. The CDR3 consists of 16 residues. Germline V gene lookup returns CDR1 SGHTA and CDR2 FQGTGA. J was trimmed by 0 bases and V by 0 bases; bases with no gene match: 2. Here the CDR3 DNA reads TGTGCCAGCAGCTTAACGCGGGAGAGCTCCTACAATGAGCAGTTCTTC. It is translated as CASSLTRESSYNEQFF.

The rearrangement uses TRBV6-6 and TRBJ2-1, with D maybe TRBD1 (7 bases). Looked up from germline, CDR1 is MNHNY and CDR2 is SVGAGI (reference sequence). The CDR3 has 14 residues. The V gene lost 7 bases and the J gene lost 7 bases, with 17 bases spanning the gap. In DNA, the CDR3 is TGTGCCAGCACAGGGGGGATGAGTACTAATGAGCAGTTCTTC. Protein: CASTGGMSTNEQFF.

The chain joins TRBV5-4 to TRBJ2-5; the D gene is possibly TRBD2 (7 bases). The V and J ends lost 3 bases and 3 bases respectively, with 12 bases between them. This CDR3 region has 14 residues. In germline, CDR1 is SGHNT, CDR2 YYREEE (reference sequence). CDR3 coding DNA: TGTGCCAGCAGCTCAAAGGGGGGGGAAGAGACCCAGTACTTC. This encodes CASSSKGGEETQYF. Complete variable domain (other parts from reference TRBV5-4 and TRBJ2-5): ETGVTQSPTHLIKTRGQQVTLRCSSQSGHNTVSWYQQALGQGPQFIFQYYREEENGRGNFPPRFSGLQFPNYSSELNVNALELDDSALYLCASSSKGGEETQYFGPGTRLLVL.

The V gene is TRBV28, the J gene TRBJ1-4; 7 bases are a match to TRBD1. V lost 7 bases and J lost 4; bases outside the gene matches: 12. There are 16 residues in the CDR3. Per the germline V gene, CDR1 is MDHEN and CDR2 is SYDVKM. CDR3 coding DNA: TGTGCCAGCATACAGGGGCCGACGGGCCTTAATGAAAAACTGTTTTTT. Translating it yields CASIQGPTGLNEKLFF.

This clone has a single count. This sequence joins TRBV2 and TRBJ1-5; 7 bases line up with TRBD1. Losses at the gene ends were 4 bases for V and 4 bases for J; bases not matched to a gene: 7. CDR3 length equals 15 residues. CDR1 is SNHLY and CDR2 is FYNNEI in the germline V gene. CDR3 DNA: TGTGCCAGCAGTGTCGGAGGGGGCCTTAATCAGCCCCAGCATTTT. Residues: CASSVGGGLNQPQHF.

This chain links TRBV6-1 with TRBJ2-5; 10 bases fit TRBD1. The CDR3 has 15 amino acids. V shed 4 bases and J 4 bases; nucleotides not matched to a gene: 6. Germline V lookup: CDR1 MNHNS, CDR2 SASEGT. This chain's CDR3 is CASSGETGGRETQYF. As DNA, the CDR3 is TGTGCCAGCAGTGGGGAGACAGGGGGCAGAGAGACCCAGTACTTC.

The chain has TRBV18 and TRBJ2-6; D unresolved. V lost 2 bases to trimming and J lost 0 bases, with 8 bases between them. The germline CDR1 and CDR2 sequences are KGHSH and LQKENI. CDR3 length: 16 amino acids. The CDR3 DNA reads TGTGCCAGCTCACCATTCCCGGGCTCTGGGGCCAACGTCCTGACTTTC. Its protein product is CASSPFPGSGANVLTF.

This sequence joins TRBV6-1 and TRBJ1-2; possibly TRBD1 for D (6 bases). The V and J ends lost 6 bases and 4 bases respectively, with 12 bases between them. The germline V gene has CDR1 MNHNS and CDR2 SASEGT. The CDR3 runs 13 residues. DNA for the CDR3: TGTGCCAGCAGCGAACAGGGCCCCTATGGCTACACCTTC. Translating it yields CASSEQGPYGYTF.

The chain employs TRBV5-4 and TRBJ1-3, with D possibly matching TRBD1 (6 bases). CDR3 length: 18 amino acids. V lost 2 bases, J lost 4 bases, and 22 bases lay in between. CDR1 is SGHNT and CDR2 is YYREEE in the germline V gene (reference sequence). CDR3 in amino acids: CASSFRSTGRGSGNTIYF. The CDR3 coding sequence is TGTGCCAGCAGCTTTCGTTCGACAGGCCGAGGGTCGGGAAACACCATATATTTT.

The CDR3 loop reads CASSLPSGTPIGTQYF. For the CDR3, the DNA is TGTGCCAGCAGCTTACCGAGCGGGACTCCTATTGGTACGCAGTATTTT. The gene calls are TRBV11-2 and TRBJ2-3, with 7 nucleotides matching TRBD2. Germline loops: CDR1 SGHAT, CDR2 FQNNGV. CDR3 length: 16 residues. V dropped 2 bases and J dropped 8; count of bases not matched to a gene: 13.

The V call is TRBV6-6, the J call TRBJ1-2, with 11 bases that match TRBD1. The CDR3 has 15 residues. Looked up from germline, CDR1 is MNHNY and CDR2 is SVGAGI (reference sequence). The J segment lost 7 bases and the V segment lost 2 bases, leaving 6 bases of the junction unmatched. The CDR3 here is CASSYTGQGAPGYTF. Written as DNA, the CDR3 is TGTGCCAGCAGTTACACCGGACAGGGGGCCCCTGGCTACACCTTC.

This sequence joins TRBV7-3 and TRBJ1-1, with TRBD1 matching 7 bases. The germline V gene has CDR1 SGHTA and CDR2 FQGTGA. This CDR3 has 15 residues. V shed 8 bases and J 2 bases; nucleotides not matched to a gene: 11. The CDR3 bases are TGTGCCAGCCATCAGGGGGGACCTCTTAACACTGAAGCTTTCTTT. Translated, it gives CASHQGGPLNTEAFF.

The CDR3 loop reads CASSLTTDNYGYTF. The CDR3, as DNA: TGCGCCAGCAGCTTAACGACGGATAACTATGGCTACACCTTC. The chain recombines TRBV5-1 with TRBJ1-2; D is undetermined. Germline lookup yields CDR1 SGHRS and CDR2 YFSETQ. The CDR3 loop spans 14 amino acids. Deletions cut 2 bases from V and 1 base from J, with 9 bases between.

The gene calls are TRBV7-9 and TRBJ2-7; 10 nucleotides agree with TRBD1. Losses at the gene ends were 4 bases for V and 12 bases for J; bases not matched to a gene: 18. The germline V gene has CDR1 SEHNR and CDR2 FQNEAQ (reference sequence). This CDR3 region has 16 residues. As DNA, the CDR3 is TGTGCCAGCAGCTCAACTATCCACGGACAGGGGGGTTTAGGGTACTTC. As protein: CASSSTIHGQGGLGYF.